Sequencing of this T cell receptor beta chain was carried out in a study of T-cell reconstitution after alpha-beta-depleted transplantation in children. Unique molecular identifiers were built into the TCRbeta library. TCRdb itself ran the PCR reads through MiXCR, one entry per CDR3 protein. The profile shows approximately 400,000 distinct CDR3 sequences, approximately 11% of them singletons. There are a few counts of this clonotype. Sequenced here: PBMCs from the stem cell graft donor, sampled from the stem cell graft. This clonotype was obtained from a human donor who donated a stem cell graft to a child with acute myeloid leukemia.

CDR3 protein: CASSLNRMGTDTQYF. Here the CDR3 DNA reads TGTGCCAGCAGTTTGAATAGGATGGGCACAGATACGCAGTATTTT. This chain links TRBV12-3 or TRBV12-4 with TRBJ2-3; D uncertain. The V end was cut by 3 bases, the J end by 1 base, with 11 bases between. The CDR3 is 15 amino acids.